These T cell receptor beta chains were read from a single sample in a study of blood T cell repertoires in COVID-19. The assay was immunoSEQ multiplex PCR, and TCRdb's table has in-frame clones only and misses some. The data show 150,000 to 200,000 clones, roughly 90% seen once. Sequencing was performed on peripheral blood. Receptor source: a man in his 60s with acute or convalescent COVID-19. CDR3s include the opening cysteine and the closing phenylalanine or tryptophan. The D gene is left open where the match is weak. Where a row states a size, it is once, few, many or the class of an expanded clone; other rows omit it.

v_call	j_call	clone_size	d_call	cdr3_nt	cdr3_aa
TRBV7-2	TRBJ2-3	NA	TRBD2	TGTGCCAGCAGCTTAAAGTACGGGGGGACAGATACGCAGTATTTT	CASSLKYGGTDTQYF
TRBV19	TRBJ1-3	few	NA	TGTGCCAGTAGTCCGGTTCGCTCTGGAAACACCATATATTTT	CASSPVRSGNTIYF
TRBV2	TRBJ2-7	NA	NA	TGTGCCAGCGACCGGGACTGGAGCTCCTACGAGCAGTACTTC	CASDRDWSSYEQYF
TRBV15	TRBJ1-5	once	NA	TGTGCCACCAGCAGAGGAATTGAGCAGCCCCAGCATTTT	CATSRGIEQPQHF
TRBV29-1	TRBJ1-2	NA	NA	TGCAGCGCTGCGTACCAACTTGGCTACACCTTC	CSAAYQLGYTF
TRBV29-1	TRBJ1-2	NA	TRBD1	TGCAGCGTTAGGGACAGGGGCGTCTATGGCTACACCTTC	CSVRDRGVYGYTF
TRBV7-2	TRBJ2-5	once	TRBD2	TGTGCCAGCAAAAGTCCCGACACGCGGGGGGAAGAGACCCAGTACTTC	CASKSPDTRGEETQYF
TRBV5-1	TRBJ2-7	NA	TRBD2	TGCGCCAGCAGCTGGCAGGGAGGGAGCTCCTACGAGCAGTACTTC	CASSWQGGSSYEQYF
TRBV5-1	TRBJ1-1	NA	NA	TGCGCCAGCAGCTTGATATCGGGGGGCACTGAAGCTTTCTTT	CASSLISGGTEAFF
TRBV4-3	TRBJ2-7	NA	TRBD1	TGCGCCAGCAGCCCCGGGACAGGGGCCTACGAGCAGTACTTC	CASSPGTGAYEQYF
TRBV5-1	TRBJ1-6	once	NA	TGCGCCAGCAGCCTCGGAGGGGCGGGAAATTCACCCCTCCACTTT	CASSLGGAGNSPLHF
TRBV18	TRBJ2-7	NA	NA	TGTGCCAGCTCACGAGCCATCTCCTACGAGCAGTACTTC	CASSRAISYEQYF
TRBV20-1	TRBJ1-1	few	NA	TGCAGTGCTTCTGTGAACACTGAAGCTTTCTTT	CSASVNTEAFF
TRBV5-1	TRBJ2-7	NA	TRBD2	TGCGCCAGCAGCTCGGGGGGCTCCTACGAGCAGTACTTC	CASSSGGSYEQYF
TRBV5-4	TRBJ1-1	once	NA	TGTGCCAGCAGCTTGGCGAACCGGGACACTGAAGCTTTCTTT	CASSLANRDTEAFF
TRBV15	TRBJ1-4	NA	TRBD1	TGTGCCACCAGCTTCCGACAGGGCCCGTCCCTAAGTGAAAAACTGTTTTTT	CATSFRQGPSLSEKLFF
TRBV19	TRBJ1-5	NA	NA	TGTGCCAGTACCATAACCATCGGGTCTGATCCGCCCCAGCATTTT	CASTITIGSDPPQHF
TRBV6-2/TRBV6-3	TRBJ2-4	NA	NA	TGTGCCAGCAGTGGACTAGCCAAAAACATTCAGTACTTC	CASSGLAKNIQYF
TRBV12-3/TRBV12-4	TRBJ1-5	NA	NA	TGTGCCAGCACCGAACAGGGTACTCAGCCCCAGCATTTT	CASTEQGTQPQHF
TRBV7-9	TRBJ1-2	NA	NA	TGTGCCAGCAGCCCAGTATTAGGGGGTGGCTACACCTTC	CASSPVLGGGYTF
TRBV2	TRBJ2-5	NA	TRBD1	TGTGCCAGCAGCAGTCGGACAGGGATGGGAGAGACCCAGTACTTC	CASSSRTGMGETQYF
TRBV11-2	TRBJ2-3	NA	TRBD2	TGTGCCAGCAACCAGAGGGCGGGACTAGCTCCCACAGATACGCAGTATTTT	CASNQRAGLAPTDTQYF
TRBV9	TRBJ2-5	NA	NA	TGTGCCAGCAGCGTAGGGGGCAGGCAAGAGACCCAGTACTTC	CASSVGGRQETQYF
TRBV27	TRBJ1-1	once	NA	TGTGCCAGCAGTCCCCTAGGGGGGGGTGAAGCTTTCTTT	CASSPLGGGEAFF
TRBV4-1	TRBJ2-7	NA	TRBD1	TGCGCCAGCAGCCAGAAGGGACAGGGGGACGAGCAGTACTTC	CASSQKGQGDEQYF
TRBV11-2	TRBJ2-2	NA	TRBD2	TGTGCCAGCAGCCCAAGCGGGGGAGCGTCGCGCACCGGGGAGCTGTTTTTT	CASSPSGGASRTGELFF
TRBV12-5	TRBJ2-2	few	TRBD2	TGTGCTAGTGGTCCCCCCTACTTGCGGGGGGGCCTCACCGGGGAGCTGTTTTTT	CASGPPYLRGGLTGELFF
TRBV20-1	TRBJ2-1	once	NA	TGCAGTGCTAGTAACTACCGACTTTCCAATGAGCAGTTCTTC	CSASNYRLSNEQFF
TRBV12-3/TRBV12-4	TRBJ2-1	few	NA	TGTGCCAGCAGCTTAGGGGGAGGTGACGGGCAGTTCTTC	CASSLGGGDGQFF
TRBV29-1	TRBJ2-2	NA	NA	TGCAGCGTTTCCAGATCGAACACCGGGGAGCTGTTTTTT	CSVSRSNTGELFF
TRBV4-1	TRBJ1-2	NA	TRBD1	TGCGCCAGCAGCCTAAGGACAGGGGCTGTTAGAAGCTACACCTTC	CASSLRTGAVRSYTF
TRBV4-3	TRBJ1-4	NA	TRBD1	TGCGCCAGCAGCCCCCGGACAGGGGTTGAAAAACTGTTTTTT	CASSPRTGVEKLFF
TRBV14	TRBJ1-5	once	NA	TGTGCCAGCAGCCATCCCGGCGGTCAGCCCCAGCATTTT	CASSHPGGQPQHF
TRBV18	TRBJ1-1	NA	TRBD1	TGTGCCAGCTCACCGATAAAACAGGGGCTTACGATTAGCACTGAAGCTTTCTTT	CASSPIKQGLTISTEAFF
TRBV2	TRBJ2-1	NA	TRBD2	TGTGCCAGCAGGGCGACTAGCGGGGGGGCAAACAATGAGCAGTTCTTC	CASRATSGGANNEQFF
TRBV5-6	TRBJ1-1	NA	NA	TGTGCCAGCAGCTTGGGAAACAGGGTGAACACTGAAGCTTTCTTT	CASSLGNRVNTEAFF
TRBV30	TRBJ1-3	NA	NA	TGTGCCTGGATGTGGGGGCACTCTGGAAACACCATATATTTT	CAWMWGHSGNTIYF
TRBV5-1	TRBJ2-7	NA	NA	TGCGCCAGCAGCTTGGGCCCCCCTCGTACGGACGAGCAGTACTTC	CASSLGPPRTDEQYF
TRBV3-1/TRBV3-2	TRBJ1-3	NA	TRBD1	TGTGCCAGCAGCCGCCGACAGGGCTCTGGAAACACCATATATTTT	CASSRRQGSGNTIYF
TRBV6-6	TRBJ1-1	NA	NA	TGTGCCAGCACCGCGGGGGCCCTAGAAGCTTTCTTT	CASTAGALEAFF
TRBV5-1	TRBJ2-1	NA	NA	TGCGCCAGCAGCCACGGACTTGTGGGTGGGTGGGAGCAGTTCTTC	CASSHGLVGGWEQFF
TRBV29-1	TRBJ2-7	NA	NA	TGCAGCGTTGAAGAGAGGCACCACCCTAACGGGGAGCAGTACTTC	CSVEERHHPNGEQYF
TRBV18	TRBJ2-7	NA	TRBD2	TGTGCCAGCTCACCACGAATGAGCGGGGGGGACTACGAGCAGTACTTC	CASSPRMSGGDYEQYF
TRBV2	TRBJ1-6	NA	NA	TGTGCCAGAAGACAGGATAATTCACCCCTCCACTTT	CARRQDNSPLHF
TRBV4-1	TRBJ1-3	NA	NA	TGCGCCAGCAGCCAAGGCATCTATCCTGGAAACACCATATATTTT	CASSQGIYPGNTIYF
TRBV5-4	TRBJ2-5	NA	TRBD2	TGTGCCAGCAGCCCTGGGGGGGGGCAAGAGACCCAGTACTTC	CASSPGGGQETQYF
TRBV24-1	TRBJ2-7	few	NA	TGTGCCACCAAGCTAAGACAGAACCCTACCTACGAGCAGTACTTC	CATKLRQNPTYEQYF
TRBV13	TRBJ1-6	NA	NA	TGTGCCAGCAGCTTAGGGCAGGGGTTCAAAAATAATTCACCCCTCCACTTT	CASSLGQGFKNNSPLHF
TRBV6-1	TRBJ2-3	NA	TRBD2	TGTGCCAGCAGTGAAAGACTAGCGGGGGCTACGCAGTATTTT	CASSERLAGATQYF
TRBV30	TRBJ1-5	NA	NA	TGTGCCTGGAGCCGCTTAGATCAGCCCCAGCATTTT	CAWSRLDQPQHF
TRBV4-3	TRBJ1-1	NA	NA	TGCGCCAGCAGCCCGACAGTGAACACTGAAGCTTTCTTT	CASSPTVNTEAFF